These 3 T cell receptor beta chains were all obtained from the same sample, sequenced in a study of shared clonotypes between healthy human individuals. Data came from immunoSEQ multiplex PCR; TCRdb stores just in-frame clones and leaves some out. Of over 2,000,000 clones listed, about 94% are singletons. Selected positively for CCR7 and CD45RO-negative, naive CD8 cells excluded terminally differentiated effector memory CD45RA+ cells. Material: naive CD8+ T cells from PBMCs. The receptors here all came from a man aged 18 to 30 in good health. Some clones in this sample may be carry-over from other donors' samples.

The chain couples TRBV27 to TRBJ1-5; TRBD1 agrees at 7 bases. CDR3 length: 14 amino acids. V shed 5 bases, J shed 8 bases, and the junction held 9 bases outside the gene matches. Germline V lookup: CDR1 MNHEY, CDR2 SMNVEV (reference sequence). Here the CDR3 DNA reads TGTGCCAGCAGTAAAACAGGGGCTCAGGAGCCCCAGCATTTT. This sequence encodes CASSKTGAQEPQHF.

This chain connects TRBV5-4 to TRBJ2-1; D might be TRBD2 (6 bases). The V end was cut by 4 bases, the J end by 7 bases, with 18 bases between. The germline V gene has CDR1 SGHNT and CDR2 YYREEE (reference sequence). The CDR3 spans 15 residues. The CDR3 here is CASSRLGGPGNEQFF. The CDR3 coding sequence is TGTGCCAGCAGCAGACTAGGAGGGCCAGGGAATGAGCAGTTCTTC. Combining the CDR3 with reference TRBV5-4 and TRBJ2-1 gives the whole variable domain ETGVTQSPTHLIKTRGQQVTLRCSSQSGHNTVSWYQQALGQGPQFIFQYYREEENGRGNFPPRFSGLQFPNYSSELNVNALELDDSALYLCASSRLGGPGNEQFFGPGTRLTVL.

The chain recombines TRBV28 with TRBJ1-2; D is uncertain. The CDR3 is 16 residues long. Trimming shortened V by 4 bases and J by 5 bases, and 20 bases separated the two germline ends. Germline V gene lookup returns CDR1 MDHEN and CDR2 SYDVKM. The CDR3 here is CASSSLLWEPPYGYTF. Written as DNA, the CDR3 is TGTGCCAGCAGTTCCCTCCTCTGGGAGCCACCTTATGGCTACACCTTC.